This T cell receptor beta chain was captured in a study of PD-L1 blockade in urothelial cancer. On the study more broadly: Blood was analyzed 3 weeks (second dose) and 6 weeks after treatment start. Blood gave a median approximately 130,000 T cells. Findings and caveats of the study: Patients who had durable benefit saw their tumor-associated blood clones expand more at 3 weeks.

This sample's time point: peripheral blood 6 weeks after treatment start. Generated by immunoSEQ multiplex PCR, the TCRdb table keeps only in-frame clones and is missing some. The sample records around 40,000 clones, approximately 85% being singletons. Comments on this clone: The antigen remains unidentified.

In germline, CDR1 is SQVTM, CDR2 ANQGSEA. The V gene lost 4 bases and the J gene lost 1 base, with 7 bases spanning the gap. This CDR3 region has 12 residues. The rearrangement uses TRBV29-1 and TRBJ1-2, with D hard to call. This receptor was identified in a man aged 65 to 79 with urothelial cancer. The sequencing used PBMCs, collected around atezolizumab (anti-PD-L1) treatment. CDR3 nucleotides: TGCAGCGTTGGTCTTTTTAACTATGGCTACACCTTC. Protein: CSVGLFNYGYTF.